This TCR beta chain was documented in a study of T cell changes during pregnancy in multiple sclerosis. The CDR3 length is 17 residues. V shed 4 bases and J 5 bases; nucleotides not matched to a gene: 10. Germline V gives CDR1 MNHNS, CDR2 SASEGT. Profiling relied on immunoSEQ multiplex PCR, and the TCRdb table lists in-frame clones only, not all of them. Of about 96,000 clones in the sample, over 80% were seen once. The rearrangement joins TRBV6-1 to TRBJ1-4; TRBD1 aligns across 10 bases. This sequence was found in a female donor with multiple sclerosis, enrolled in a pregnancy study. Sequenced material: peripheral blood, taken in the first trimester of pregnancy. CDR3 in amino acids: CASSGDRGRIRNEKLFF. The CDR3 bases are TGTGCCAGCAGTGGGGACAGGGGACGCATTCGAAATGAAAAACTGTTTTTT.